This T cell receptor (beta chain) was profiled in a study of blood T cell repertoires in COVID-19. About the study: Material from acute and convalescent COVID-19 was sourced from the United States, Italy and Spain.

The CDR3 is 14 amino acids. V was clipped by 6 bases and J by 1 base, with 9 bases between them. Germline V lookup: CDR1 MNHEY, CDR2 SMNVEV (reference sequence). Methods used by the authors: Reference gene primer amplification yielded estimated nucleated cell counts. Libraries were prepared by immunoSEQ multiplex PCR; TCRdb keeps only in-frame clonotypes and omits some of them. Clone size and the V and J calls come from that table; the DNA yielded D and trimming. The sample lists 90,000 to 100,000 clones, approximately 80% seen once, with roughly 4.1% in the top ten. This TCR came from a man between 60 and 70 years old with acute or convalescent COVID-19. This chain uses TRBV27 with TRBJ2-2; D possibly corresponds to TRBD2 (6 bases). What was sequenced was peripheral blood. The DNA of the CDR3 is TGTGCCAGCAGGAAGGGAGGGAACACCGGGGAGCTGTTTTTT. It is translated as CASRKGGNTGELFF.